This T cell receptor (beta chain) emerged from a study of blood T cell repertoires in COVID-19. Study background: Donors in the United States, Italy and Spain gave samples during acute or convalescent COVID-19. PBMCs, B-cell-depleted T cells, or T cells were the source of the cDNA or gDNA that made up the material.

With 3 bases clipped from V and 7 bases from J, the junction kept 3 bases outside the gene matches. This CDR3 spans 15 amino acids. CDR1 and CDR2 (germline): LNHNV, YYDKDF (reference sequence). Original analysis: Researchers report that nucleated cell counts were estimated from reference gene primer amplification. Libraries were prepared by immunoSEQ multiplex PCR; TCRdb keeps only in-frame clonotypes and omits some of them. That table is the source of V, J and clone size, and D and trimming were worked out from the DNA. This table holds around 320,000 clones, around 87% found once. The source material was peripheral blood. V usage is TRBV15 and J usage is TRBJ2-1, with 13 nucleotides matching TRBD2. The clonotype was recovered from a man between 18 and 35 years old with active or convalescent COVID-19. DNA of the CDR3: TGTGCCACCAGCAGGGGACTAGCGGGGCGAAATGAGCAGTTCTTC. Its translation: CATSRGLAGRNEQFF.